This passage covers 22 T cell receptor beta chains from one sample sequenced in a study of shared clonotypes between healthy human individuals. The method was immunoSEQ multiplex PCR; TCRdb's version includes in-frame clones alone and lacks a portion of them. This sample has roughly 1.4 million clones, with approximately 98.5% found just once. Sequencing input: naive CD4+ T cells sorted from blood. Subset here: CD45RA+ positively selected. All receptors come from a young man in good health.

The V call is TRBV27, the J call TRBJ2-7; perhaps TRBD1 as D (6 bases). The germline gives CDR1 MNHEY, CDR2 SMNVEV (reference sequence). V was pared by 6 bases and J by 1 base, with 13 bases between. The CDR3 has 14 amino acids. The CDR3 DNA is TGTGCCAGCAGCCGACAGGCAGCATCCTACGAGCAGTACTTC. Translated: CASSRQAASYEQYF.

The chain has TRBV28 and TRBJ2-3, with 7 bases that match TRBD2. Looked up from germline, CDR1 is MDHEN and CDR2 is SYDVKM. The V and J ends lost 7 bases and 1 base, in that order; junction bases with no gene match: 8. The CDR3 has 15 residues. The CDR3 region has the DNA TGTGCCAGCACCACACTGGGGGGGGGCACAGATACGCAGTATTTT. The encoded protein is CASTTLGGGTDTQYF.

The chain couples TRBV27 to TRBJ2-1; 8 nucleotides line up with TRBD1. J was trimmed by 1 base and V by 5 bases; bases with no gene match: 4. Germline V CDR1 and CDR2: MNHEY, SMNVEV (reference sequence). The CDR3 is 15 amino acids. The CDR3 here is CASSPGQESYNEQFF. As DNA, the CDR3 is TGTGCCAGCAGTCCGGGACAGGAGTCCTACAATGAGCAGTTCTTC.

This rearrangement joins TRBV10-1 to TRBJ2-3, with no clear D. Germline CDR1 reads WNHNN; CDR2 reads SYGVQD (reference sequence). The CDR3 runs to 13 residues. The germline V and J ends were trimmed by 4 bases and 5 bases, with 10 bases remaining between them. The CDR3 DNA sequence: TGCGCCAGCAGTGCGAGTTGGGGAGATACGCAGTATTTT. Translation: CASSASWGDTQYF.

The J gene is TRBJ1-4, the V gene TRBV5-1; D not certain. The CDR3 runs 15 residues. Germline V lookup: CDR1 SGHRS, CDR2 YFSETQ. Trimming removed 3 bases at V and 0 bases at J, with 9 bases between. The CDR3 region has the DNA TGCGCCAGCAGCTATATGCCACCAACTAATGAAAAACTGTTTTTT. Protein product: CASSYMPPTNEKLFF.

The chain carries TRBV7-9 and TRBJ1-4, with D unclear. The CDR3 runs to 14 residues. V was shortened by 4 bases and J by 3 bases, with 9 bases between the two germline ends. Germline values: CDR1 SEHNR, CDR2 FQNEAQ (reference sequence). The DNA for the CDR3 is TGTGCCAGCAGCTCGCCTGCCCCTAATGAAAAACTGTTTTTT. This encodes CASSSPAPNEKLFF.

The gene calls are TRBV18 and TRBJ2-7; tentative D call: TRBD1 (5 bases). The CDR3 consists of 14 residues. Germline values: CDR1 KGHSH, CDR2 LQKENI. V lost 4 bases and J 2 bases, leaving 12 bases between the germline ends. CDR3: CASSLGHPTYEQYF. CDR3 sequence (DNA): TGTGCCAGCTCACTTGGACACCCTACCTACGAGCAGTACTTC. Supplemented by reference TRBV18 and TRBJ2-7, the full variable domain reads NAGVMQNPRHLVRRRGQEARLRCSPMKGHSHVYWYRQLPEEGLKFMVYLQKENIIDESGMPKERFSAEFPKEGPSILRIQQVVRGDSAAYFCASSLGHPTYEQYFGPGTRLTVT.

The rearrangement joins TRBV5-5 to TRBJ2-7; D is possibly TRBD1 or TRBD2 (5 bases each). The CDR3 runs 16 residues. Germline V lookup: CDR1 SGHKS, CDR2 YYEKEE (reference sequence). V was clipped by 3 bases and J by 0 bases, with 16 bases between them. The CDR3 region has the DNA TGTGCCAGCAGCTGGGGGAACCTGGACCTCTCCTACGAGCAGTACTTC. This translates into CASSWGNLDLSYEQYF.

The chain recombines TRBV28 with TRBJ2-5; D call uncertain. V lost 8 bases and J 5 bases, leaving 12 bases between the germline ends. The CDR3 runs to 12 residues. Germline CDR1 is MDHEN and CDR2 is SYDVKM. Written as DNA, the CDR3 is TGTGCCAGCGCGGTTGTGGCGGAGACCCAGTACTTC. This codes for CASAVVAETQYF.

This clone came up once. The gene calls are TRBV28 and TRBJ1-1, with no clear D. Germline V gene lookup returns CDR1 MDHEN and CDR2 SYDVKM. The CDR3 is 14 residues long. Trimming cost V 2 bases and J 2 bases, with 9 bases left between them. As DNA, the CDR3 is TGTGCCAGCAGTTTACGGCTTGTTAACACTGAAGCTTTCTTT. It encodes CASSLRLVNTEAFF.

The chain recombines TRBV5-1 with TRBJ2-3; 8 positions match TRBD2. The V segment lost 4 bases and the J segment 4 bases; nucleotides outside the gene matches: 11. The CDR3 length is 16 residues. The germline CDR1 and CDR2 sequences are SGHRS and YFSETQ. In DNA, the CDR3 is TGCGCCAGCAGCGTGTCCCCGGCGGGAGGCCCAGATACGCAGTATTTT. This codes for CASSVSPAGGPDTQYF.

The rearrangement links TRBV29-1 to TRBJ2-1, with D unclear. CDR3 length equals 13 residues. Germline CDR1 SQVTM, CDR2 ANQGSEA. Trimming removed 4 bases at V and 3 bases at J, with 10 bases between. The CDR3 nucleotides are TGCAGCGTTGGGGAAGCCGGCTACAATGAGCAGTTCTTC. This gives the protein CSVGEAGYNEQFF.

The chain has TRBV7-8 and TRBJ2-1; 7 positions agree with TRBD2. This CDR3 has 16 residues. Per the germline V gene, CDR1 is SGHVS and CDR2 is FQNEAQ. With 0 bases clipped from V and 4 bases from J, the junction kept 6 bases outside the gene matches. The CDR3 sequence: CASSLAASGQYNEQFF. The CDR3 nucleotides read TGTGCCAGCAGCTTAGCGGCTAGCGGACAATACAATGAGCAGTTCTTC.

V and J are TRBV28 and TRBJ1-2; 9 nucleotides align to TRBD1. This CDR3 has 13 residues. Germline-derived CDR1 and CDR2 are MDHEN and SYDVKM. V shed 6 bases and J 6 bases; nucleotides not matched to a gene: 5. CDR3 loop: CASRLTGGDGYTF. The CDR3 nucleotides read TGTGCCAGCAGGTTGACAGGGGGTGATGGCTACACCTTC.

This chain connects TRBV28 to TRBJ2-1, with 11 bases lining up with TRBD2. The CDR3 runs 16 residues. The germline CDR1 and CDR2 sequences are MDHEN and SYDVKM. Trimming removed 5 bases from V and 6 bases from J; junction bases left unmatched: 9. The CDR3, as DNA: TGTGCCAGCAGTGCAGAGGGACTAGCGGATCGCAATGAGCAGTTCTTC. Translating it yields CASSAEGLADRNEQFF.

V gene TRBV4-3 combines with J gene TRBJ2-7; 9 nucleotides line up with TRBD1. Per germline, CDR1 LGHNA and CDR2 YSLEER. The junction had 5 bases not matched to a gene; V was cut back by 1 base and J by 7 bases. The CDR3 extends over 14 amino acids. CDR3 region: CASSQAGTGREQYF. Written as DNA, the CDR3 is TGCGCCAGCAGCCAAGCTGGGACAGGGAGGGAGCAGTACTTC.

The chain uses TRBV7-3 and TRBJ2-3, with unresolved D. Trimming removed 8 bases from V and 1 base from J, with 10 bases in between. Germline values: CDR1 SGHTA, CDR2 FQGTGA. The CDR3 sequence is 13 residues long. As DNA, the CDR3 is TGTGCCAGCCACGGCAGCCGCACAGATACGCAGTATTTT. It specifies CASHGSRTDTQYF.

This clone was recorded only once. The gene calls are TRBV5-6 and TRBJ2-5; the D gene is possibly TRBD1 (5 bases). Germline loops: CDR1 SGHDT, CDR2 YYEEEE. Trimming pared 0 bases from V and 5 bases from J, leaving 17 bases between. This CDR3 contains 16 residues. The CDR3, as DNA: TGTGCCAGCAGCTTGGTAGTACAGGCCTTCGATGAGACCCAGTACTTC. Protein sequence: CASSLVVQAFDETQYF.

This rearrangement joins TRBV15 to TRBJ1-5; no definite D call. V lost 1 base to trimming and J lost 6 bases, with 13 bases between them. CDR1 is LNHNV and CDR2 is YYDKDF in the germline V gene (reference sequence). The CDR3 contains 15 residues. This CDR3 is CATSRVGSIRQPQHF. Written as DNA, the CDR3 is TGTGCCACCAGCAGAGTGGGCAGTATCCGTCAGCCCCAGCATTTT.

About this clone itself: The sample contains more than one DNA sequence encoding this CDR3. This chain joins TRBV5-1 and TRBJ1-5; D is undetermined. The CDR3 spans 13 residues. Trimming removed 0 bases from V and 7 bases from J, with 8 bases in between. In germline, CDR1 is SGHRS, CDR2 YFSETQ. DNA for the CDR3: TGCGCCAGCAGCTTGGGAGGAGGCCAGCCCCAGCATTTT. Translation: CASSLGGGQPQHF.

To note about this clone: The identical CDR3 is also encoded by other nucleotide sequences in the sample. J is TRBJ2-2 and V is TRBV28; D gene unclear. This CDR3 contains 12 residues. Looked up from germline, CDR1 is MDHEN and CDR2 is SYDVKM. Trimming took off 6 bases at V and 4 bases at J, with 6 bases between the two ends. The CDR3: CASSRSTGELFF. In DNA form, the CDR3 reads TGTGCCAGCAGCAGGAGCACCGGGGAGCTGTTTTTT. Full variable domain (outside the CDR3, taken from reference TRBV28 and TRBJ2-2): DVKVTQSSRYLVKRTGEKVFLECVQDMDHENMFWYRQDPGLGLRLIYFSYDVKMKEKGDIPEGYSVSREKKERFSLILESASTNQTSMYLCASSRSTGELFFGEGSRLTVL.

V and J are TRBV6-5 and TRBJ2-2; D might be TRBD1 (6 bases). The V end lost 6 bases, the J end lost 6 bases, and 14 bases lay between the germline ends. CDR3 length: 14 amino acids. The V gene's germline CDR1 is MNHEY and CDR2 SVGAGI. The CDR3 is CASRPQGSAGELFF. In nucleotides, the CDR3 is TGTGCCAGCAGACCACAGGGTAGCGCCGGGGAGCTGTTTTTT.